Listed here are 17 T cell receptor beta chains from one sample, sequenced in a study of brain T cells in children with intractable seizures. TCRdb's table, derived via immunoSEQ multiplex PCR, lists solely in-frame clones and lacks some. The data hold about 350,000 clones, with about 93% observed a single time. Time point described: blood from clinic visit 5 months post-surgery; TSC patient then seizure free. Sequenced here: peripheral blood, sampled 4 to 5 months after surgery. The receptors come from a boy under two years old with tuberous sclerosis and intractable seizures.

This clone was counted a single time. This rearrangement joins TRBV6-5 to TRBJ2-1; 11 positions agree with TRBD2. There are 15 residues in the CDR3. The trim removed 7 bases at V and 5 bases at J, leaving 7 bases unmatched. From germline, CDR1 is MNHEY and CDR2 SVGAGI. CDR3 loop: CASTKTGLADNEQFF. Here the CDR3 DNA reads TGTGCCAGCACCAAAACGGGACTAGCGGACAATGAGCAGTTCTTC.

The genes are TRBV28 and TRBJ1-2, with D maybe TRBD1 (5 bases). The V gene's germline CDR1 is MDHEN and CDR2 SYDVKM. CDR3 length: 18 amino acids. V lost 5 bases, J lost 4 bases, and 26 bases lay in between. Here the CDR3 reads CASSPPVFGTDMFYGYTF. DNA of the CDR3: TGTGCCAGCAGTCCCCCGGTCTTCGGGACGGACATGTTCTATGGCTACACCTTC.

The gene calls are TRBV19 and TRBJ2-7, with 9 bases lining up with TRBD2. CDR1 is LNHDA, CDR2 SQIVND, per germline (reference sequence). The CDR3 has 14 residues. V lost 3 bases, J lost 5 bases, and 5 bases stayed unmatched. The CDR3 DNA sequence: TGTGCCAGTAGTATCCGGACTAGCGTCCACGAGCAGTACTTC. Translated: CASSIRTSVHEQYF.

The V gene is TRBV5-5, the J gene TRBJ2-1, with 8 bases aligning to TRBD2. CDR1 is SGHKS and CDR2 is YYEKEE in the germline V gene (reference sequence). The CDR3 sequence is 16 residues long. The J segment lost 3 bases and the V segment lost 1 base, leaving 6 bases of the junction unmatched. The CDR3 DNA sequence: TGTGCCAGCAGCTTGCAAAGCGGGGGTGGCTACAATGAGCAGTTCTTC. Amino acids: CASSLQSGGGYNEQFF.

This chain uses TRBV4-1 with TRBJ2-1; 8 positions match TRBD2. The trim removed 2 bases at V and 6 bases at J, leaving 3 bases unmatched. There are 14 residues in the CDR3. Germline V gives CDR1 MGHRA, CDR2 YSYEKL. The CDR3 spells CASSQLAGGNEQFF. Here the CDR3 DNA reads TGCGCCAGCAGCCAACTGGCGGGGGGCAATGAGCAGTTCTTC.

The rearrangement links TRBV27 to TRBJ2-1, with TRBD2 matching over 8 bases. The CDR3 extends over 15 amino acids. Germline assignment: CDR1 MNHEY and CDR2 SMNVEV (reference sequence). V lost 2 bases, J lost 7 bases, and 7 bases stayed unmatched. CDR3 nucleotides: TGTGCCAGCAGTTTAGCTCTAGCGGGTCTTAATGAGCAGTTCTTC. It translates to CASSLALAGLNEQFF.

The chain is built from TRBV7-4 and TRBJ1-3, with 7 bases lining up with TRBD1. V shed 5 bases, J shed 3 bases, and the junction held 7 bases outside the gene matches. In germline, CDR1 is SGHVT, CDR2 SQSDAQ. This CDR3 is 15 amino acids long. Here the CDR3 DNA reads TGTGCCAGCAGCCCTTGGACAGGCGGTGGAAACACCATATATTTT. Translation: CASSPWTGGGNTIYF.

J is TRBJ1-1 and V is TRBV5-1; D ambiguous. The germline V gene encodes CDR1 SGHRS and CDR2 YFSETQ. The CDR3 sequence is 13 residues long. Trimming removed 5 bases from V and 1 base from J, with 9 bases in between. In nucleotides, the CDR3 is TGCGCCAGCAGATCGATGGGGAACACTGAAGCTTTCTTT. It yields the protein CASRSMGNTEAFF.

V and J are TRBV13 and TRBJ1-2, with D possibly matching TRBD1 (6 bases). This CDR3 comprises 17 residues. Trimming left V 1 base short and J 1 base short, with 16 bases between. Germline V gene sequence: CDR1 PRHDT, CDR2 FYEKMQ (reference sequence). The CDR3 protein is CASSLVSSKGGNYGYTF. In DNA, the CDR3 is TGTGCCAGCAGCTTAGTGTCCTCCAAGGGGGGTAACTATGGCTACACCTTC.

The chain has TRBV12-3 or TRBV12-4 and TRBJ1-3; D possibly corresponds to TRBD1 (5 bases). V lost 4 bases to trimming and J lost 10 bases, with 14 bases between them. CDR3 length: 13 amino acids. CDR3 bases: TGTGCCAGCAGTTCCCCAGGGATCTCGACCATATATTTT. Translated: CASSSPGISTIYF.

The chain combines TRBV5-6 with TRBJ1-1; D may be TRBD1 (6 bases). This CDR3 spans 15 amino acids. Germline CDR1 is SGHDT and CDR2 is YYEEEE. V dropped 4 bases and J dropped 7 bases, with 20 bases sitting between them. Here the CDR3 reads CASSIRQVGVGEAFF. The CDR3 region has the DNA TGTGCCAGCAGCATTCGACAGGTGGGAGTCGGTGAAGCTTTCTTT.

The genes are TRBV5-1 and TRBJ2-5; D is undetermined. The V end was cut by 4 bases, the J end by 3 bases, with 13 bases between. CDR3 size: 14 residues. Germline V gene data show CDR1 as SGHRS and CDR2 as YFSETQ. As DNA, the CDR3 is TGCGCCAGCAGCCCCCGAACGGTCGAAGAGACCCAGTACTTC. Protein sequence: CASSPRTVEETQYF.

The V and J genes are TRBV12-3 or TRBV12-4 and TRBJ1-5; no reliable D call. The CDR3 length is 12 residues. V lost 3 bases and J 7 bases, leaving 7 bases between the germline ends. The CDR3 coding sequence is TGTGCCAGCAGTTTTAGGGTCCAGCCCCAGCATTTT. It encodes CASSFRVQPQHF.

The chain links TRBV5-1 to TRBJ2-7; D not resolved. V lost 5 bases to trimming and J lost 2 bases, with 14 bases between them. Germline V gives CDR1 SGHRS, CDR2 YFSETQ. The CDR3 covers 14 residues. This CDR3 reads CASRGNQHPYEQYF. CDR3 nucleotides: TGCGCCAGCAGAGGAAATCAGCACCCCTACGAGCAGTACTTC. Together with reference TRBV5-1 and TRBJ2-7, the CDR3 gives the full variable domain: KAGVTQTPRYLIKTRGQQVTLSCSPISGHRSVSWYQQTPGQGLQFLFEYFSETQRNKGNFPGRFSGRQFSNSRSEMNVSTLELGDSALYLCASRGNQHPYEQYFGPGTRLTVT.

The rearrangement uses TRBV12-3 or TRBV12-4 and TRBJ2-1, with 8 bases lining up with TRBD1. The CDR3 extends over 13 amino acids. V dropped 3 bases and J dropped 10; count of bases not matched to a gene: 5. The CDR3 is CASSLGQVGEQFF. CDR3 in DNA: TGTGCCAGCAGTTTGGGACAGGTAGGGGAGCAGTTCTTC.

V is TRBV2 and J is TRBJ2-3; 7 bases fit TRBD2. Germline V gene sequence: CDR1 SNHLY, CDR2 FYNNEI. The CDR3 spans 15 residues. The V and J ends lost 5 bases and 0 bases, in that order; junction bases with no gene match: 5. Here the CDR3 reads CASSILATSTDTQYF. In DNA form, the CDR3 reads TGTGCCAGCAGTATACTAGCGACTAGCACAGATACGCAGTATTTT.

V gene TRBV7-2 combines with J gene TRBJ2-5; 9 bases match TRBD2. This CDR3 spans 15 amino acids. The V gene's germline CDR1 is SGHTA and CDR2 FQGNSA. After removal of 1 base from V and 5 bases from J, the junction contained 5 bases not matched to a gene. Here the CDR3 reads CASSLVAGVVETQYF. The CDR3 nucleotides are TGTGCCAGCAGCTTAGTAGCGGGGGTTGTGGAGACCCAGTACTTC.